A selection of T cell receptor beta chains follows, all from one sample in a study of T cell changes during pregnancy in multiple sclerosis. TCRdb keeps only in-frame clones here, not all; method: immunoSEQ multiplex PCR. This sample has over 65,000 clones, with about nine tenths found just once. This sample comprised peripheral blood, obtained in the first trimester of pregnancy. The receptor set was obtained from a female donor with multiple sclerosis, enrolled in a pregnancy study. Both conserved end residues are part of each CDR3. D genes are given only for firm matches. Clone size, where shown, is once, few, many, or a class for clones that have expanded.

V	D	size	length	J	DNA	CDR3
TRBV27	TRBD1	-	13	TRBJ2-5	TGTGCCAGCAGGTCGACAGGGAGAGAGACCCAGTACTTC	CASRSTGRETQYF
TRBV6-5	-	-	12	TRBJ1-1	TGTGCCAGCAGCAGGATGGACACTGAAGCTTTCTTT	CASSRMDTEAFF
TRBV6-1	-	-	16	TRBJ1-3	TGTGCCAGCAGTGAAGCGCCCGGGATATATTATGACACCATATATTTT	CASSEAPGIYYDTIYF
TRBV6-6	TRBD1	-	15	TRBJ1-2	TGTGCCAGCAGTTACACAGATCAGGGGGTCTATGGCTACACCTTC	CASSYTDQGVYGYTF
TRBV19	TRBD1	-	16	TRBJ1-5	TGTGCCAGTAGCGCTCGACAGGGGGTGGATAATCAGCCCCAGCATTTT	CASSARQGVDNQPQHF
TRBV6-6	TRBD1	-	14	TRBJ1-1	TGTGCCAGCAGTTACTCGATCCGGGACAGGGGAGCTTTCTTT	CASSYSIRDRGAFF
TRBV23-1	TRBD1	-	16	TRBJ1-1	TGCGCCAGCAGTTCCTTAACCGAAACAGGGGACACTGAAGCTTTCTTT	CASSSLTETGDTEAFF
TRBV9	-	-	14	TRBJ2-3	TGTGCCAGCAGCGTAGACCAGTCGACAGATACGCAGTATTTT	CASSVDQSTDTQYF
TRBV6-1	-	-	14	TRBJ2-3	TGTGCCAGCAGTGAAGTAGGGGGGGCAGATACGCAGTATTTT	CASSEVGGADTQYF
TRBV15	TRBD1	-	15	TRBJ2-7	TGTGCCACCAGCAGAACCGACAGGGTAGGTCGCGAGCAGTACTTC	CATSRTDRVGREQYF
TRBV7-6	-	-	13	TRBJ1-5	TGTGCCAGCAGCTTAGCCGAGTCACAGCCCCAGCATTTT	CASSLAESQPQHF
TRBV30	TRBD1	-	13	TRBJ2-3	TGTGCCTGGAGGGGGACAGTCACAGATACGCAGTATTTT	CAWRGTVTDTQYF
TRBV18	-	-	15	TRBJ1-6	TGTGCCAGCTCACCACCTACAGGGCCGGGATCACCCCTCCACTTT	CASSPPTGPGSPLHF
TRBV5-1	-	once	15	TRBJ2-3	TGCGCCAGCAGAACCGGGACTTCTTTCACAGATACGCAGTATTTT	CASRTGTSFTDTQYF
TRBV5-1	-	-	16	TRBJ2-1	TGCGCCAGCAGCTTGGTTGAGACTAGCTCCTACAATGAGCAGTTCTTC	CASSLVETSSYNEQFF
TRBV5-1	TRBD2	-	17	TRBJ2-7	TGCGCCAGCAGCTTTGGACTAGCGGGCGCGACCTCCTACGAGCAGTACTTC	CASSFGLAGATSYEQYF
TRBV19	-	-	13	TRBJ1-2	TGTGCCAGTAGCCGCGGGGGGAACTATGGCTACACCTTC	CASSRGGNYGYTF
TRBV9	TRBD2	-	14	TRBJ2-1	TGTGCCAGCAGCCGGACTAGCGGGAACAATGAGCAGTTCTTC	CASSRTSGNNEQFF
TRBV18	TRBD1	-	15	TRBJ2-7	TGTGCCAGCTCAGCAACAGGGGCGTCTGCCTACGAGCAGTACTTC	CASSATGASAYEQYF
TRBV7-9	-	-	10	TRBJ2-5	TGTGCCAGCGCTGATCTAGAGCAGTACTTC	CASADLEQYF
TRBV5-1	TRBD2	once	19	TRBJ2-6	TGCGCCAGCAGTTTAATGCCAAGCGGGGTTACCTCTGGGGCCAACGTCCTGACTTTC	CASSLMPSGVTSGANVLTF
TRBV5-4	-	-	15	TRBJ2-7	TGTGCCAGCAGCTATGTGGAGGGAATAACGTACGAGCAGTACTTC	CASSYVEGITYEQYF
TRBV5-4	TRBD1	-	15	TRBJ2-7	TGTGCCAGCAGTTCAACCGGGACAGGGGGCTACGAGCAGTACTTC	CASSSTGTGGYEQYF
TRBV5-4	TRBD2	-	16	TRBJ2-5	TGTGCCAGCAGCAGGCCCGGGACTAGCGGGAAAGAGACCCAGTACTTC	CASSRPGTSGKETQYF
TRBV6-5	-	few	13	TRBJ1-2	TGTGCCAGCAGTGAGAACAGGGTTTTGGGCTACACCTTC	CASSENRVLGYTF
TRBV19	-	few	14	TRBJ2-5	TGTGCCAGTAGTATAGAGCCAGGGCTGGAGACCCAGTACTTC	CASSIEPGLETQYF
TRBV29-1	-	-	11	TRBJ2-1	TGCAGCGTGAGTAGCTCGTTTGAGCAGTTCTTC	CSVSSSFEQFF
TRBV14	-	-	17	TRBJ1-2	TGTGCCAGCAGCCAAGCTATCGGAGGAGACACAAACTATGGCTACACCTTC	CASSQAIGGDTNYGYTF
TRBV11-2	TRBD1	-	17	TRBJ1-5	TGTGCCAGCGGCAGGGGGATGACAGGGTTTAACAATCAGCCCCAGCATTTT	CASGRGMTGFNNQPQHF
TRBV27	-	-	14	TRBJ1-4	TGTGCCAGCAGTTTAGGACACCGTAATGAAAAACTGTTTTTT	CASSLGHRNEKLFF
TRBV5-8	TRBD2	-	16	TRBJ2-2	TGTGCCAGCAGCCTGGGGAGGGGAGCGGGCACCGGGGAGCTGTTTTTT	CASSLGRGAGTGELFF
TRBV4-3	-	-	15	TRBJ1-1	TGCGCCAGCAGCCAACAATCCAGGGGGAACACTGAAGCTTTCTTT	CASSQQSRGNTEAFF
TRBV15	TRBD1	-	16	TRBJ1-5	TGTGCCACCAGCAGAGGACAGGGGGCGACGGGGCAGCCCCAGCATTTT	CATSRGQGATGQPQHF
TRBV29-1	TRBD1	-	13	TRBJ1-1	TGCAGCGTGCTGACAGGGCTGAACACTGAAGCTTTCTTT	CSVLTGLNTEAFF
TRBV5-1	TRBD1	-	18	TRBJ2-7	TGCGCCAGCAGCTTGGAGCCGGGACAGGGGGGCATGTCCTACGAGCAGTACTTC	CASSLEPGQGGMSYEQYF
TRBV15	TRBD1	-	14	TRBJ1-4	TGTGCCACGAGCACAGGGGGCTCGAATGGGAAACTGTTTTTT	CATSTGGSNGKLFF